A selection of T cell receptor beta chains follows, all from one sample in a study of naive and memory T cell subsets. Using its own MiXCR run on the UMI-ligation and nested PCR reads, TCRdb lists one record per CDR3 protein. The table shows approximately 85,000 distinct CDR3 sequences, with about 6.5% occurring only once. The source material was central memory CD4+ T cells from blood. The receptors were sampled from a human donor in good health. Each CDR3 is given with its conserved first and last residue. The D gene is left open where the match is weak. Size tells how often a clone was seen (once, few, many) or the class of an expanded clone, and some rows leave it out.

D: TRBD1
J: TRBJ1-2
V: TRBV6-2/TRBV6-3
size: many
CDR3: CASSHPGQSYGYTF
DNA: TGTGCCAGCAGTCACCCGGGACAGTCCTATGGCTACACCTTC

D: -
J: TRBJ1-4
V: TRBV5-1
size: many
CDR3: CASSKNVEEKLFF
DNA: TGCGCCAGCAGCAAGAATGTGGAAGAAAAACTGTTTTTT

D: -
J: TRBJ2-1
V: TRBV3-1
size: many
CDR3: CASSQLHEQFF
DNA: TGTGCCAGCAGCCAACTACATGAGCAGTTCTTC

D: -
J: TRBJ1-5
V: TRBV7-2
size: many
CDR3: CASTPRGDNQPQHF
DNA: TGTGCCAGCACCCCCAGGGGAGACAATCAGCCCCAGCATTTT

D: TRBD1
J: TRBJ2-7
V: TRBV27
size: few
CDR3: CASSLDRAAFEQYF
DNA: TGTGCCAGCAGTTTAGACAGGGCGGCTTTCGAGCAGTACTTC

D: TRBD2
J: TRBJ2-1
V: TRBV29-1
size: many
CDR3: CSVTGTKTYNEQFF
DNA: TGCAGCGTTACCGGGACTAAGACCTACAATGAGCAGTTCTTC

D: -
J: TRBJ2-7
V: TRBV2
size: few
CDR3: CARGSKGEQYF
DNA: TGTGCCCGGGGATCTAAGGGGGAGCAGTACTTC

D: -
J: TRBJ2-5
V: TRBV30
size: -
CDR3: CAWSSGQREMETQYF
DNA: TGTGCCTGGAGTTCCGGACAGAGAGAGATGGAGACCCAGTACTTC

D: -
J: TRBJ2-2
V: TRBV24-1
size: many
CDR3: CAIRGHENTGELFF
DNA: TGTGCCATCAGGGGCCATGAGAACACCGGGGAGCTGTTTTTT

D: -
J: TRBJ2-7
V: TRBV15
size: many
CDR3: CATSSKGRGYEQYF
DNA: TGTGCCACCAGCAGCAAGGGGAGAGGCTACGAGCAGTACTTC

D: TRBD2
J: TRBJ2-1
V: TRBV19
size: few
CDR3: CASSIQAGGPYNEQFF
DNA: TGTGCCAGTAGTATCCAAGCGGGGGGGCCCTACAATGAGCAGTTCTTC

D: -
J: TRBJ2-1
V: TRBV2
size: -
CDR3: CASSGVGGGTYNEQFF
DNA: TGTGCCAGCTCAGGGGTCGGTGGGGGCACCTACAATGAGCAGTTCTTC

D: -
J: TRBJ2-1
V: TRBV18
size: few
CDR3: CASSRTERNEQFF
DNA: TGTGCCAGCTCCAGAACAGAAAGGAATGAGCAGTTCTTC

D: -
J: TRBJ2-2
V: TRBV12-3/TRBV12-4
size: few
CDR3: CASSSTQGSGELFF
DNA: TGTGCCAGCAGTTCTACGCAGGGTTCCGGGGAGCTGTTTTTT

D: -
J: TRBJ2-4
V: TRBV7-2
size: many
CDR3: CASSPKGAEIQYF
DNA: TGTGCCAGCAGCCCAAAGGGTGCAGAGATTCAGTACTTC

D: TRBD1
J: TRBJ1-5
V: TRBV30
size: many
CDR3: CASSMDRDQPQHF
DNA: TGTGCCTCGTCAATGGACAGGGATCAGCCCCAGCATTTT

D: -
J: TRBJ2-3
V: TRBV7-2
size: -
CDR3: CASSFRLGDTQYF
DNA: TGTGCCAGCAGCTTCCGCCTTGGGGATACGCAGTATTTT

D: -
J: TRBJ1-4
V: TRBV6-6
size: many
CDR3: CASTRGFLNEKLFF
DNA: TGTGCCAGCACCCGGGGGTTCCTTAATGAAAAACTGTTTTTT

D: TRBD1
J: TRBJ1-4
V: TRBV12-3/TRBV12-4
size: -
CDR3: CASSLARGQANEKLFF
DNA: TGTGCCAGCAGTTTAGCCAGGGGGCAGGCTAATGAAAAACTGTTTTTT

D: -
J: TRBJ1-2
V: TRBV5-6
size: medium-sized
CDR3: CASSSYTGTPGRGYTF
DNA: TGTGCCAGCAGCTCCTACACCGGGACACCCGGAAGAGGCTACACCTTC

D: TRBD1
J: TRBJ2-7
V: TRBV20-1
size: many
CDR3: CSASQGQGNEQYF
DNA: TGCAGTGCTAGTCAGGGACAGGGGAACGAGCAGTACTTC

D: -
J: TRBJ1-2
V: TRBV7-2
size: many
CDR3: CASSSTVKGDGYTF
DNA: TGTGCCAGCAGTTCGACGGTCAAGGGGGATGGCTACACCTTC

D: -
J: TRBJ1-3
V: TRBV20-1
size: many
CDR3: CSARDRRGSGNTIYF
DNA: TGCAGTGCTAGAGATCGTAGGGGCTCTGGAAACACCATATATTTT

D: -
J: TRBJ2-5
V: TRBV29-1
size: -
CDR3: CSSTHTPKETQYF
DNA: TGCAGCTCCACCCACACCCCAAAGGAGACCCAGTACTTC

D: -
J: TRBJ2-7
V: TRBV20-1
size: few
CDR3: CSARGTEGDEIYEQYF
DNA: TGCAGTGCTAGAGGGACAGAAGGCGATGAGATCTACGAGCAGTACTTC

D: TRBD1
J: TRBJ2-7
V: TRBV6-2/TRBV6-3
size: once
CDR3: CASSLPTGGSYEQYF
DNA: TGTGCCAGCAGTCTTCCGACAGGGGGGAGCTACGAGCAGTACTTC

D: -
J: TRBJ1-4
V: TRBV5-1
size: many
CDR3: CASSLGRGNEKLFF
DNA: TGCGCCAGCAGCTTGGGACGGGGAAATGAAAAACTGTTTTTT

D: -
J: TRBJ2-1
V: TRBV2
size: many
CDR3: CASTGRASAVDIQFF
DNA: TGTGCCAGCACTGGTAGGGCTTCAGCCGTCGACATCCAGTTCTTC

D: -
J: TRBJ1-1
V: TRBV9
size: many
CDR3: CASSVLGTGRTEAFF
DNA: TGTGCCAGCAGCGTATTGGGGACGGGCAGGACTGAAGCTTTCTTT

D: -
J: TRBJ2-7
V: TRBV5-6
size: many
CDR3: CASRDAGAREQYF
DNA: TGTGCCAGCAGGGACGCAGGGGCTCGCGAGCAGTACTTC

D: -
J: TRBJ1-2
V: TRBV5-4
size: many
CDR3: CASSSAGARGVDGYTF
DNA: TGTGCCAGCAGCTCGGCGGGAGCGAGGGGGGTTGATGGCTACACCTTC

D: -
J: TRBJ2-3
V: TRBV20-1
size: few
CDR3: CSAGPVGGTDTQYF
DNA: TGCAGTGCGGGCCCGGTAGGGGGCACAGATACGCAGTATTTT

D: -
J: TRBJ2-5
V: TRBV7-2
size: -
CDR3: CASSSPGVRETQYF
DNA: TGTGCCAGCAGCTCCCCAGGAGTGCGGGAGACCCAGTACTTC

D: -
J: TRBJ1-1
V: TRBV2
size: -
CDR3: CASSIRPEAFF
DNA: TGTGCCAGCAGTATTCGTCCTGAAGCTTTCTTT

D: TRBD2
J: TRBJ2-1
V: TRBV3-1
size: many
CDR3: CASSQITGGSRGEQFF
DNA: TGTGCCAGCAGCCAAATTACGGGGGGGAGTAGGGGTGAGCAGTTCTTC

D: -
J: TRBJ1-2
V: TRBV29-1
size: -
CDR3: CSVPPGRTNYGYTF
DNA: TGCAGCGTTCCCCCCGGACGGACGAACTATGGCTACACCTTC

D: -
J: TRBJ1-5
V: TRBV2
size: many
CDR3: CASTRGQPNQPQHF
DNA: TGTGCCAGCACTCGAGGACAGCCAAATCAGCCCCAGCATTTT

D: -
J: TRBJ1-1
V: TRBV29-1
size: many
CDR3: CSVDRVNTEAFF
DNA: TGCAGCGTTGACAGGGTGAACACTGAAGCTTTCTTT

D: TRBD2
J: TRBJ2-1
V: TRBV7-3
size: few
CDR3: CASSLISGGLAVGEQFF
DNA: TGTGCCAGCAGCTTAATATCTGGGGGACTAGCGGTCGGGGAGCAGTTCTTC

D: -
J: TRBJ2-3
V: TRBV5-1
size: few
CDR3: CASSLILADTQYF
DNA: TGCGCCAGCAGCTTAATCCTTGCAGATACGCAGTATTTT

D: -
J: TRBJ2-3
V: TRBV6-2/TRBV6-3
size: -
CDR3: CASAQGRAPDKTAQYF
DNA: TGTGCCAGCGCTCAGGGGAGAGCACCAGATAAGACGGCGCAGTATTTT

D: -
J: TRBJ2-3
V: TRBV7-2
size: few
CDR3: CASSLDVGTDTQYF
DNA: TGTGCCAGCAGCTTAGACGTGGGGACAGATACGCAGTATTTT

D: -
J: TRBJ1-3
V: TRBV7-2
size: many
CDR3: CASRRTVSTGNTIYF
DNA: TGTGCCAGCAGGCGGACAGTCAGCACTGGAAACACCATATATTTT

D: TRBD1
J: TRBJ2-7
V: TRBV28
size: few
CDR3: CASSPGTGGPREQYF
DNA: TGTGCCAGCAGTCCCGGGACAGGGGGCCCGCGCGAGCAGTACTTC

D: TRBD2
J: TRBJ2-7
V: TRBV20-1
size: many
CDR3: CSARSQAGRNVAEQYF
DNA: TGCAGTGCTAGATCCCAAGCGGGAAGGAATGTAGCCGAGCAGTACTTC

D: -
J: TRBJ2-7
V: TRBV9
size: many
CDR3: CASSVIGGIGGPYEQYF
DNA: TGTGCCAGCAGCGTGATTGGGGGGATCGGGGGTCCCTACGAGCAGTACTTC

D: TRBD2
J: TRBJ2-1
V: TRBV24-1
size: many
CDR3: CATSDYSGREDHEQFF
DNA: TGTGCCACCAGTGATTATAGCGGGAGGGAGGACCATGAGCAGTTCTTC

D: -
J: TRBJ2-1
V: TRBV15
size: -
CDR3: CATSGGASYNEQFF
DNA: TGTGCCACCAGTGGGGGGGCATCCTACAATGAGCAGTTCTTC

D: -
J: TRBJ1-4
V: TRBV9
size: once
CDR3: CASNRPGPANEKLFF
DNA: TGTGCCAGCAACCGTCCGGGACCGGCGAATGAAAAACTGTTTTTT

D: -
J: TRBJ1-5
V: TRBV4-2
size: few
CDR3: CASSQEGVKGTQPQHF
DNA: TGTGCCAGCAGCCAAGAGGGGGTGAAGGGGACTCAGCCCCAGCATTTT

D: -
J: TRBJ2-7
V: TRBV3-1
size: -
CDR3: CASSQDDRSPYEQYF
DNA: TGTGCCAGCAGCCAAGACGACAGGTCGCCCTACGAGCAGTACTTC

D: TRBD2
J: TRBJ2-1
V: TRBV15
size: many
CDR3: CATSRVSGSLRYNEQFF
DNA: TGTGCCACCAGCAGGGTTAGCGGGAGCTTAAGGTACAATGAGCAGTTCTTC

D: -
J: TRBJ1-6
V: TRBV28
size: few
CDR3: CASSSVALVYSSYNSPLHF
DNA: TGTGCCAGCAGTTCGGTGGCCCTGGTGTATAGCTCCTATAATTCACCCCTCCACTTT

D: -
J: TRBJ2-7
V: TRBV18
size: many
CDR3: CASSYNYEQYF
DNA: TGTGCCAGCTCATACAACTACGAGCAGTACTTC

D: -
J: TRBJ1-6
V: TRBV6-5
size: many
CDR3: CASSYELSSPLHF
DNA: TGTGCCAGCAGTTATGAGTTGAGTTCACCCCTCCACTTT